These 10 T cell receptor beta chains originate from one sample sequenced in a study of blood T cell repertoires in COVID-19. TCRdb's table, derived via immunoSEQ multiplex PCR, lists solely in-frame clones and lacks some. Of some 160,000 clones in the sample, around 90% were seen once. The sample taken for sequencing was peripheral blood. The receptors were sampled from a man between 18 and 29 years old with COVID-19, enrolled during active disease.

J is TRBJ1-2 and V is TRBV9; 9 nucleotides align to TRBD1. The germline CDR1 and CDR2 sequences are SGDLS and YYNGEE. Germline trimming cut 7 bases from V and 2 bases from J; bases unmatched to any gene: 3. The CDR3 sequence is 13 residues long. The CDR3 spells CASRGTGNYGYTF. The DNA for the CDR3 is TGTGCCAGCCGTGGGACAGGGAACTATGGCTACACCTTC. The entire variable domain, with the rest obtained from reference TRBV9 and TRBJ1-2, is as follows: DSGVTQTPKHLITATGQRVTLRCSPRSGDLSVYWYQQSLDQGLQFLIQYYNGEERAKGNILERFSAQQFPDLHSELNLSSLELGDSALYFCASRGTGNYGYTFGSGTRLTVV.

The chain recombines TRBV5-5 with TRBJ2-7; TRBD1 might be the D (5 bases). Germline V CDR1 and CDR2: SGHKS, YYEKEE (reference sequence). The length of the CDR3 is 13 residues. Trimming left V 4 bases short and J 3 bases short, with 11 bases between. As DNA, the CDR3 is TGTGCCAGCAGCCGGGCGCAGGGCTACGAGCAGTACTTC. As protein: CASSRAQGYEQYF.

V gene TRBV28 combines with J gene TRBJ2-1, with D maybe TRBD1 (7 bases). V lost 4 bases and J 7 bases, leaving 17 bases between the germline ends. Germline V lookup: CDR1 MDHEN, CDR2 SYDVKM. This CDR3 contains 15 residues. This chain's CDR3 is CASSSGQAGKNEQFF. In DNA, the CDR3 is TGTGCCAGCAGTTCAGGACAGGCGGGGAAAAATGAGCAGTTCTTC.

The rearrangement joins TRBV4-1 to TRBJ2-7; 7 bases are a match to TRBD2. The CDR3 runs 14 residues. Germline trimming cut 5 bases from V and 5 bases from J; bases unmatched to any gene: 9. Germline-derived CDR1 and CDR2 are MGHRA and YSYEKL. The CDR3 nucleotides are TGCGCCAGCAGCTCAGGAAGACTAGCTCACGAGCAGTACTTC. Translated: CASSSGRLAHEQYF.

The rearrangement links TRBV19 to TRBJ2-1, with 12 bases identical to TRBD2. Germline V CDR1 and CDR2: LNHDA, SQIVND (reference sequence). The CDR3 spans 18 residues. V lost 3 bases and J lost 1; bases outside the gene matches: 7. In nucleotides, the CDR3 is TGTGCCAGTAGTATTCTACGACTAGCGGGAGTTTCCTACAATGAGCAGTTCTTC. Translated, it gives CASSILRLAGVSYNEQFF.

The chain carries TRBV7-9 and TRBJ2-7; 11 bases are a match to TRBD2. The CDR3 runs to 14 residues. After removal of 2 bases from V and 4 bases from J, the junction contained 1 base not matched to a gene. Germline CDR1 SEHNR, CDR2 FQNEAQ (reference sequence). CDR3 nucleotide sequence: TGTGCCAGCAGCTTACCTAGCGGGGGGTACGAGCAGTACTTC. Translating gives CASSLPSGGYEQYF. Full variable domain (rest looked up from reference TRBV7-9 and TRBJ2-7): DTGVSQNPRHKITKRGQNVTFRCDPISEHNRLYWYRQTLGQGPEFLTYFQNEAQLEKSRLLSDRFSAERPKGSFSTLEIQRTEQGDSAMYLCASSLPSGGYEQYFGPGTRLTVT.

V and J are TRBV11-2 and TRBJ2-2; 7 positions match TRBD2. This CDR3 contains 16 residues. With 1 base clipped from V and 5 bases from J, the junction kept 7 bases outside the gene matches. Germline V gene sequence: CDR1 SGHAT, CDR2 FQNNGV. CDR3 DNA sequence: TGTGCCAGCAGCTTAGGTACGACTAGCCTTACCGGGGAGCTGTTTTTT. It codes for CASSLGTTSLTGELFF.

The chain uses TRBV13 and TRBJ1-1, with TRBD1 as a possible D gene (5 bases). The CDR3 contains 13 residues. Germline V gene data show CDR1 as PRHDT and CDR2 as FYEKMQ (reference sequence). The V end was cut by 4 bases, the J end by 6 bases, with 12 bases between. The CDR3 here is CASSSSGWAEAFF. CDR3 bases: TGTGCCAGCAGCTCCTCAGGGTGGGCTGAAGCTTTCTTT.

V gene TRBV18 combines with J gene TRBJ2-2; 10 bases line up with TRBD2. The CDR3 runs to 16 residues. Germline assignment: CDR1 KGHSH and CDR2 LQKENI. V was clipped by 6 bases and J by 2 bases; unmatched bases: 6. The CDR3 protein is CASSPLAGANTGELFF. The DNA of the CDR3 is TGTGCCAGCTCCCCTCTAGCGGGAGCCAACACCGGGGAGCTGTTTTTT.

V is TRBV5-8 and J is TRBJ1-1; TRBD1 aligns across 7 bases. This CDR3 region has 14 residues. Germline lookup yields CDR1 SGHTS and CDR2 YDEGEE. The ends lost 3 bases at V and 1 base at J; junction bases unmatched: 3. In nucleotides, the CDR3 is TGTGCCAGCAGCTGGGACAGCTCGAACACTGAAGCTTTCTTT. Protein product: CASSWDSSNTEAFF.